The 31 T cell receptor beta chains below come from one sample, sequenced in a study of shared clonotypes between healthy human individuals. It was CD45RO-negative cells, positively selected for CCR7, that made up naive CD8 cells, with terminally differentiated effector memory CD45RA+ cells excluded. Here immunoSEQ multiplex PCR was the method, and the copy in TCRdb shows in-frame clones only, minus some. Counted here are hundreds of thousands of clones, around 95% occurring once; the ten biggest clones make up over 0.1%. The sample comprised naive CD8+ T cells sorted from blood. These receptors were collected from a woman aged 25-40 years in good health.

The rearrangement links TRBV28 to TRBJ2-7; 10 bases are a match to TRBD1. CDR1 and CDR2 from the germline V gene are MDHEN and SYDVKM. V shed 5 bases, J shed 5 bases, and the junction held 6 bases outside the gene matches. The CDR3 covers 14 residues. CDR3 nucleotide sequence: TGTGCCAGCAGTGGGACAGGGGCATTCGACGAGCAGTACTTC. Translation gives CASSGTGAFDEQYF.

This chain connects TRBV28 to TRBJ2-7; TRBD1 matches 10 bases. J gave up 6 bases and V 6 bases, and 5 bases lay outside the gene matches. The germline gives CDR1 MDHEN, CDR2 SYDVKM. This CDR3 spans 13 amino acids. The DNA for the CDR3 is TGTGCCAGCAGCCACGGGACAGGGGTCGAGCAGTACTTC. This codes for CASSHGTGVEQYF.

This chain connects TRBV2 to TRBJ2-7; D not certain. Germline values: CDR1 SNHLY, CDR2 FYNNEI. This CDR3 spans 14 amino acids. V was clipped by 6 bases and J by 2 bases, with 14 bases between them. CDR3 sequence reads: CASRPPEGPYEQYF. In nucleotides, the CDR3 is TGTGCCAGCAGGCCACCCGAAGGGCCCTACGAGCAGTACTTC.

The V gene is TRBV5-4, the J gene TRBJ2-1; 12 bases are a match to TRBD2. With V trimmed by 4 bases and J by 8 bases, 10 bases remained unmatched. Germline-derived CDR1 and CDR2 are SGHNT and YYREEE (reference sequence). This CDR3 has 16 residues. CDR3 region: CASSRPTSGSMDEQFF. CDR3 nucleotide sequence: TGTGCCAGCAGCCGCCCGACTAGCGGGAGTATGGATGAGCAGTTCTTC. Drawing the rest from reference TRBV5-4 and TRBJ2-1, the complete variable domain is ETGVTQSPTHLIKTRGQQVTLRCSSQSGHNTVSWYQQALGQGPQFIFQYYREEENGRGNFPPRFSGLQFPNYSSELNVNALELDDSALYLCASSRPTSGSMDEQFFGPGTRLTVL.

The rearrangement joins TRBV7-1 to TRBJ1-2; maybe TRBD1 (6 bases). Being an ORF, TRBV7-1 has a function that is uncertain. The CDR3 has 15 residues. Trimming removed 8 bases from V and 2 bases from J, with 18 bases in between. For the CDR3, the DNA is TGTGCCAGCTTAGGGGGAGCGGGTCAGAACTATGGCTACACCTTC. Its translation: CASLGGAGQNYGYTF.

CDR3 amino acids: CASSFSGPSYEQYF. The CDR3, as DNA: TGTGCCAGCAGCTTCTCAGGGCCCTCCTACGAGCAGTACTTC. This chain joins TRBV7-2 and TRBJ2-7, with D perhaps matching TRBD1 (5 bases). The CDR3 is 14 amino acids. The germline gives CDR1 SGHTA, CDR2 FQGNSA. Deletions cut 3 bases from V and 0 bases from J, with 9 bases between.

The chain carries TRBV25-1 and TRBJ2-3; D might be TRBD1 (6 bases). Trimming pared 9 bases from V and 6 bases from J, leaving 22 bases between. The CDR3 runs to 15 residues. Germline loops: CDR1 MGHDK, CDR2 SYGVNS. CDR3 in amino acids: CASKITGTPMDTQYF. In DNA form, the CDR3 reads TGTGCCAGTAAAATCACAGGGACCCCCATGGATACGCAGTATTTT.

V usage is TRBV5-4 and J usage is TRBJ2-7; 8 nucleotides match TRBD1. The CDR3 runs to 14 residues. V dropped 4 bases and J dropped 3; count of bases not matched to a gene: 6. Germline V gene data show CDR1 as SGHNT and CDR2 as YYREEE (reference sequence). The CDR3 protein is CASSPGQGLYEQYF. CDR3 sequence (DNA): TGTGCCAGCAGCCCTGGACAGGGCCTCTACGAGCAGTACTTC.

This clone was observed a few times. The V gene is TRBV4-1, the J gene TRBJ2-1; 12 bases agree with TRBD2. After removal of 0 bases from V and 3 bases from J, the junction contained 9 bases not matched to a gene. The length of the CDR3 is 19 residues. Germline V CDR1 and CDR2: MGHRA, YSYEKL. CDR3 region: CASSQDSGRTSGIYNEQFF. The DNA for the CDR3 is TGCGCCAGCAGCCAAGATAGTGGTAGGACTAGCGGGATCTACAATGAGCAGTTCTTC.

The chain uses TRBV28 and TRBJ2-7; possible D gene TRBD1, 6 bases. V lost 7 bases and J lost 7, with 20 bases in between. CDR1 is MDHEN and CDR2 is SYDVKM in the germline V gene. The CDR3 has 14 residues. As DNA, the CDR3 is TGTGCCAGCACCTCCACCGGGACAATGGCTGAGCAGTACTTC. Translating gives CASTSTGTMAEQYF.

The genes are TRBV6-5 and TRBJ2-1, with 8 bases that match TRBD1. This CDR3 comprises 15 residues. Germline values: CDR1 MNHEY, CDR2 SVGAGI. J lost 4 bases, V lost 5 bases, and 7 bases had no gene match. The DNA for the CDR3 is TGTGCCAGCAGTCCCCAACAGGGGGTGTACAATGAGCAGTTCTTC. Translating it yields CASSPQQGVYNEQFF.

The gene calls are TRBV6-5 and TRBJ2-7; D is unresolved. This CDR3 is built from 13 residues. Trimming left V 3 bases short and J 0 bases short, with 6 bases between. Germline lookup yields CDR1 MNHEY and CDR2 SVGAGI. CDR3 region: CASSYPTSYEQYF. CDR3 sequence (DNA): TGTGCCAGCAGTTATCCAACCTCCTACGAGCAGTACTTC.

The chain has TRBV10-1 and TRBJ2-2; D gene uncertain. Per germline, CDR1 WNHNN and CDR2 SYGVQD (reference sequence). This CDR3 spans 15 amino acids. V dropped 0 bases and J dropped 1 base, with 6 bases sitting between them. In nucleotides, the CDR3 is TGCGCCAGCAGTGAGTCCGCACTGAACACCGGGGAGCTGTTTTTT. Translation: CASSESALNTGELFF.

CDR3: CASSIGQGLYETQYF. The CDR3 DNA sequence: TGTGCCAGTAGTATCGGTCAGGGTTTGTATGAGACCCAGTACTTC. The V gene is TRBV19, the J gene TRBJ2-5; possibly TRBD1 for D (5 bases). This CDR3 comprises 15 residues. Germline CDR1 LNHDA, CDR2 SQIVND (reference sequence). Trimming took off 3 bases at V and 5 bases at J, with 16 bases between the two ends.

The chain employs TRBV19 and TRBJ1-1; weak D call: TRBD1 (6 bases). V was pared by 3 bases and J by 4 bases, with 15 bases between. Germline lookup yields CDR1 LNHDA and CDR2 SQIVND (reference sequence). This CDR3 contains 15 residues. The CDR3 sequence is CASSIWQGPTTEAFF. DNA for the CDR3: TGTGCCAGTAGTATTTGGCAGGGGCCTACCACTGAAGCTTTCTTT. The complete variable domain, with remaining parts taken from reference TRBV19 and TRBJ1-1, reads DGGITQSPKYLFRKEGQNVTLSCEQNLNHDAMYWYRQDPGQGLRLIYYSQIVNDFQKGDIAEGYSVSREKKESFPLTVTSAQKNPTAFYLCASSIWQGPTTEAFFGQGTRLTVV.

The chain carries TRBV7-8 and TRBJ1-5, with D unclear. Germline assignment: CDR1 SGHVS and CDR2 FQNEAQ. The CDR3 sequence is 17 residues long. Trimming pared 3 bases from V and 4 bases from J, leaving 19 bases between. The CDR3 coding sequence is TGTGCCAGCAGCTTCTTTGGATCCGATACTGTGAATCAGCCCCAGCATTTT. Its protein product is CASSFFGSDTVNQPQHF.

This rearrangement joins TRBV5-4 to TRBJ2-5, with 9 bases that match TRBD1. The CDR3 covers 16 residues. CDR1 and CDR2 (germline): SGHNT, YYREEE (reference sequence). V trimming: 4 bases; J trimming: 4 bases; junction bases outside the gene matches: 11. The CDR3 DNA reads TGTGCCAGCAGCCCTGACTCGGGACAGGGAAGAGAGACCCAGTACTTC. Amino acid sequence: CASSPDSGQGRETQYF.

The DNA for the CDR3 is TGTGCCAGCAGCGTAGCCGGAACAAACACCGGGGAGCTGTTTTTT. Residues: CASSVAGTNTGELFF. V and J are TRBV9 and TRBJ2-2; D not resolved. The germline gives CDR1 SGDLS, CDR2 YYNGEE. Trimming removed 0 bases at V and 2 bases at J, with 8 bases between. The CDR3 spans 15 residues.

The V call is TRBV7-2, the J call TRBJ1-2, with D unresolved. Germline lookup yields CDR1 SGHTA and CDR2 FQGNSA. This CDR3 comprises 15 residues. The ends were cut back, 3 bases at V and 4 bases at J, with 15 bases in the middle. The CDR3 region is CASSFGLLGSYGYTF. For the CDR3, the DNA is TGTGCCAGCAGCTTCGGTCTACTAGGAAGCTATGGCTACACCTTC.

The rearrangement joins TRBV15 to TRBJ2-7; D ambiguous. V was shortened by 0 bases and J by 2 bases, with 11 bases between the two germline ends. The CDR3 consists of 15 residues. Germline V gives CDR1 LNHNV, CDR2 YYDKDF (reference sequence). The CDR3: CATSRENSAAYEQYF. The CDR3 DNA reads TGTGCCACCAGCAGAGAAAACAGCGCCGCCTACGAGCAGTACTTC.

This chain joins TRBV6-5 and TRBJ2-1; D not certain. Germline V gene data show CDR1 as MNHEY and CDR2 as SVGAGI. CDR3 length equals 13 residues. Trimming took 2 bases from V and 10 from J, leaving 12 bases between them. The CDR3 loop reads CASSYGNLIEQFF. The DNA of the CDR3 is TGTGCCAGCAGTTACGGAAACCTCATAGAGCAGTTCTTC.

The chain joins TRBV6-6 to TRBJ2-2; 8 bases fit TRBD1. With 2 bases clipped from V and 8 bases from J, the junction kept 7 bases outside the gene matches. Germline assignment: CDR1 MNHNY and CDR2 SVGAGI (reference sequence). The CDR3 has 15 amino acids. This CDR3 is CASSYGTGGVGELFF. The CDR3 DNA sequence: TGTGCCAGCAGTTACGGGACAGGAGGAGTAGGGGAGCTGTTTTTT.

The chain recombines TRBV10-3 with TRBJ2-7; 14 bases map to TRBD2. The CDR3 is 14 residues long. V shed 11 bases and J 4 bases; nucleotides not matched to a gene: 7. In germline, CDR1 is ENHRY, CDR2 SYGVKD. The CDR3 loop is CASHGTSGSYEQYF. CDR3 bases: TGTGCCTCTCACGGGACTAGCGGGAGTTACGAGCAGTACTTC.

The chain couples TRBV5-4 to TRBJ1-1; TRBD1 matches 9 bases. CDR1 and CDR2 (germline): SGHNT, YYREEE (reference sequence). The CDR3 runs 15 residues. V was pared by 4 bases and J by 0 bases, with 4 bases of the junction left unmatched. CDR3 DNA sequence: TGTGCCAGCAGCGTGGACAGGGGAATGAACACTGAAGCTTTCTTT. Translated: CASSVDRGMNTEAFF.

The genes are TRBV29-1 and TRBJ1-3; 9 nucleotides align to TRBD1. The CDR3 has 13 amino acids. CDR1 and CDR2 from the germline V gene are SQVTM and ANQGSEA. V shed 7 bases and J 4 bases; nucleotides not matched to a gene: 5. The CDR3 spells CSARTGVGNTIYF. In DNA, the CDR3 is TGCAGCGCGCGGACAGGGGTAGGAAACACCATATATTTT.

With regard to this clone: Other DNA sequences in this sample translate to the same CDR3. This chain connects TRBV7-6 to TRBJ1-5; the D is unclear. The CDR3 extends over 13 amino acids. Germline V gene sequence: CDR1 SGHVS, CDR2 FNYEAQ. V was cut by 1 base and J by 1 base, with 2 bases left in between. The CDR3 loop reads CASSLESNQPQHF. The DNA for the CDR3 is TGTGCCAGCAGCTTAGAAAGCAATCAGCCCCAGCATTTT.

The V call is TRBV10-3, the J call TRBJ1-1; D perhaps matches TRBD1 (5 bases). CDR3 size: 15 residues. The V gene lost 2 bases and the J gene lost 4 bases, with 14 bases spanning the gap. Per germline, CDR1 ENHRY and CDR2 SYGVKD. In DNA form, the CDR3 reads TGTGCCATCAGTGAGGTTGCAGGGAGATTCACTGAAGCTTTCTTT. This translates into CAISEVAGRFTEAFF.

The gene calls are TRBV19 and TRBJ2-1; tentatively, D is TRBD2 (6 bases). The CDR3 is 16 amino acids. The germline CDR1 and CDR2 sequences are LNHDA and SQIVND (reference sequence). The germline V and J ends were trimmed by 3 bases and 10 bases, with 22 bases remaining between them. The CDR3 loop reads CASSILLAAEAEEQFF. DNA of the CDR3: TGTGCCAGTAGTATCCTACTAGCCGCCGAGGCGGAAGAGCAGTTCTTC.

The chain links TRBV9 to TRBJ2-7; no clear D. The CDR3 length is 15 residues. From germline, CDR1 is SGDLS and CDR2 YYNGEE. V dropped 2 bases and J dropped 2 bases, with 14 bases sitting between them. For the CDR3, the DNA is TGTGCCAGCAGCGTCACCGCCGACACGGCCTACGAGCAGTACTTC. Translated: CASSVTADTAYEQYF. The variable domain in full, completed from reference TRBV9 and TRBJ2-7, reads DSGVTQTPKHLITATGQRVTLRCSPRSGDLSVYWYQQSLDQGLQFLIQYYNGEERAKGNILERFSAQQFPDLHSELNLSSLELGDSALYFCASSVTADTAYEQYFGPGTRLTVT.

The chain couples TRBV11-3 to TRBJ1-4; TRBD1 might be the D (5 bases). Germline V gives CDR1 SGHNT, CDR2 YENEEA. The CDR3 is made up of 14 amino acids. V lost 11 bases and J lost 7, with 20 bases in between. The CDR3 DNA sequence: TGTGCCGGACCGTCATCTAGGGGTTGTGAAAAACTGTTTTTT. Protein sequence: CAGPSSRGCEKLFF.

This clone was observed a single time. The junction and the germline gene differ at one end; a read error may be behind it. The J gene is TRBJ2-1, the V gene TRBV7-6, with 8 bases aligning to TRBD2. This CDR3 region has 16 residues. Germline V gives CDR1 SGHVS, CDR2 FNYEAQ. The CDR3 is CASSLAGQGSYNEQFF. The CDR3 DNA reads TGTGCCAGTAGCTTAGCGGGACAAGGATCCTACAATGAGCAGTTCTTC.